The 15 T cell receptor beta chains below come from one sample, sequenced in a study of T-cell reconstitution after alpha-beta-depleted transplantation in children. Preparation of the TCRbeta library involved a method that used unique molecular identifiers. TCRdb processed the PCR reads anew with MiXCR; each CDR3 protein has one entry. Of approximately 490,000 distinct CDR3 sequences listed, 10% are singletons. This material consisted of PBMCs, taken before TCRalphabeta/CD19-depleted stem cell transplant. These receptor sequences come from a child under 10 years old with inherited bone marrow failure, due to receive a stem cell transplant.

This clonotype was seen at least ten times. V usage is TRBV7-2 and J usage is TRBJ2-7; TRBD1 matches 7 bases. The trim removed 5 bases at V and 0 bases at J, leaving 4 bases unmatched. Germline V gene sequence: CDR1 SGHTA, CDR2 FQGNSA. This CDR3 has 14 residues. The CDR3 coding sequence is TGTGCCAGCAGCCCGGACAGGTTCTCCTACGAGCAGTACTTC. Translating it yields CASSPDRFSYEQYF.

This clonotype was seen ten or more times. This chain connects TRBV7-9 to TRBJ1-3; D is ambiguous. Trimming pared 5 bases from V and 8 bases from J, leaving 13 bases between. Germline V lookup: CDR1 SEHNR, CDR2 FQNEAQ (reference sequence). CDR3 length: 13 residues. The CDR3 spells CASSPYLVDTIYF. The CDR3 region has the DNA TGTGCCAGCAGCCCCTACTTAGTTGACACCATATATTTT.

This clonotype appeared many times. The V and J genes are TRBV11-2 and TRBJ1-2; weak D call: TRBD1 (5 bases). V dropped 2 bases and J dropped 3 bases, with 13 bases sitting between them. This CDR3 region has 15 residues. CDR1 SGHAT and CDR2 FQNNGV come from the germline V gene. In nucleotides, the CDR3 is TGTGCCAGCAGCTTAAATGGACATCTGGACTATGGCTACACCTTC. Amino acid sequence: CASSLNGHLDYGYTF.

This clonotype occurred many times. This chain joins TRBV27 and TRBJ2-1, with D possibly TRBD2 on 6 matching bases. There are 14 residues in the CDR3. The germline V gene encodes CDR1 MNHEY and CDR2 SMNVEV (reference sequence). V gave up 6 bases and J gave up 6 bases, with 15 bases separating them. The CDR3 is CASRGAGLLNEQFF. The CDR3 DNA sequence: TGTGCCAGCAGGGGTGCGGGGCTGCTCAATGAGCAGTTCTTC.

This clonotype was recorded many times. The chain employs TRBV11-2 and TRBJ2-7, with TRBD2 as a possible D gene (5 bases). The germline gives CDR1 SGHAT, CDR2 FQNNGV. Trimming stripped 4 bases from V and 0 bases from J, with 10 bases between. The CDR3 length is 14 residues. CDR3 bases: TGTGCCAGCAGCTCCCGTGGGAGCTCCTACGAGCAGTACTTC. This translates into CASSSRGSSYEQYF. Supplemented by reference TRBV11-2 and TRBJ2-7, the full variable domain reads EAGVAQSPRYKIIEKRQSVAFWCNPISGHATLYWYQQILGQGPKLLIQFQNNGVVDDSQLPKDRFSAERLKGVDSTLKIQPAKLEDSAVYLCASSSRGSSYEQYFGPGTRLTVT.

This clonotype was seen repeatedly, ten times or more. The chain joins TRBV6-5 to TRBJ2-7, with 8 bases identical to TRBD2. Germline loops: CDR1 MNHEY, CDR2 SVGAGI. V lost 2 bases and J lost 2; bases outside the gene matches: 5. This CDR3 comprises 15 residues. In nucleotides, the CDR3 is TGTGCCAGCAGTTACGGGAGCGGGAGCACCTACGAGCAGTACTTC. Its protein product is CASSYGSGSTYEQYF.

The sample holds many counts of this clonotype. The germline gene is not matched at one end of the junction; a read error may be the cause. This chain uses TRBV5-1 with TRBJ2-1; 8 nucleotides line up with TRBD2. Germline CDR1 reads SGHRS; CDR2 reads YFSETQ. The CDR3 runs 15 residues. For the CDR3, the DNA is TGTGCCAGCAGCTTAAGCGGGGGCTCCTACAATGAGCAGTTCTTC. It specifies CASSLSGGSYNEQFF.

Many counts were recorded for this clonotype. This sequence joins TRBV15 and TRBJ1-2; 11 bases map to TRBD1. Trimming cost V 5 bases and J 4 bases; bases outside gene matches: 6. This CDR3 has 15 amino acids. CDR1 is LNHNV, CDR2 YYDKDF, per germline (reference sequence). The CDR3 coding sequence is TGTGCCACCAGCGTACGGACAGGGGGCGGCTATGGCTACACCTTC. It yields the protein CATSVRTGGGYGYTF. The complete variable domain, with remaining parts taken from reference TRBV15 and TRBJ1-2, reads DAMVIQNPRYQVTQFGKPVTLSCSQTLNHNVMYWYQQKSSQAPKLLFHYYDKDFNNEADTPDNFQSRRPNTSFCFLDIRSPGLGDTAMYLCATSVRTGGGYGYTFGSGTRLTVV.

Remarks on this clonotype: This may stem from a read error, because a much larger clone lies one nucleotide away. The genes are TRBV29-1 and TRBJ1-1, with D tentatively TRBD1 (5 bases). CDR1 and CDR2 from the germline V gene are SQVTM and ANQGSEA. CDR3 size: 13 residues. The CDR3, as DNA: TGCAGCGTTGAGGCGGTCCGTGGGACTGACGCTTTCTTT. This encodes CSVEAVRGTDAFF.

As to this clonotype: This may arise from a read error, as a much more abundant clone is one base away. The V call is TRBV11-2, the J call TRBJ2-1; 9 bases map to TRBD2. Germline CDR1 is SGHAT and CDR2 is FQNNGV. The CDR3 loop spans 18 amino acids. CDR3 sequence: CASSVPGVAGVLTHEHFF. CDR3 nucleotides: TGTGCCAGCAGCGTTCCCGGGGTAGCGGGAGTTTTAACCCATGAGCATTTCTTC.

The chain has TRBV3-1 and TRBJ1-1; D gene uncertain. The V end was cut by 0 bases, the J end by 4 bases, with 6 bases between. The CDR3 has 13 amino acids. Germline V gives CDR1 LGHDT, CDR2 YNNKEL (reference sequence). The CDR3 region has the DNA TGTGCCAGCAGCCAAGATGGGCTCACTGAAGCTTTCTTT. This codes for CASSQDGLTEAFF.

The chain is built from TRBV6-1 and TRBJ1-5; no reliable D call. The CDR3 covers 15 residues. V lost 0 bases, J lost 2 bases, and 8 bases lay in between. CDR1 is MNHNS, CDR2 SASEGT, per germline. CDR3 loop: CASSEAGYGNQPQHF. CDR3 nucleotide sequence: TGTGCCAGCAGTGAAGCGGGCTATGGCAATCAGCCCCAGCATTTT.

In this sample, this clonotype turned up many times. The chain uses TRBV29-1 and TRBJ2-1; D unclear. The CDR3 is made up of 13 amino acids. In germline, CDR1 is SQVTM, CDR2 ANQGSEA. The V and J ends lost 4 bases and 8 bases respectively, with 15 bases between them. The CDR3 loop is CSVVGPRSYEQFF. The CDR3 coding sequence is TGCAGCGTTGTGGGTCCCAGGTCCTATGAGCAGTTCTTC.

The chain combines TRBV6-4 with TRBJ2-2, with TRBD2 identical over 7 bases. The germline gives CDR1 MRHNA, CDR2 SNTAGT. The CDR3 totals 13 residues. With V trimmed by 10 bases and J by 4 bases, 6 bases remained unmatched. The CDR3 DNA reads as TGTGCCATCAGCGCGGGAGTCACCGGGGAGCTGTTTTTT. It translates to CAISAGVTGELFF.

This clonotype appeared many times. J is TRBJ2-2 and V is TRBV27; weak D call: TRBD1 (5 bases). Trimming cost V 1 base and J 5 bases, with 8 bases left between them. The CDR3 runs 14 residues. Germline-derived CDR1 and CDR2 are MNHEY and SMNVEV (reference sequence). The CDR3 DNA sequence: TGTGCCAGCAGTTTATTATCAGGGACCGGGGAGCTGTTTTTT. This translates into CASSLLSGTGELFF.